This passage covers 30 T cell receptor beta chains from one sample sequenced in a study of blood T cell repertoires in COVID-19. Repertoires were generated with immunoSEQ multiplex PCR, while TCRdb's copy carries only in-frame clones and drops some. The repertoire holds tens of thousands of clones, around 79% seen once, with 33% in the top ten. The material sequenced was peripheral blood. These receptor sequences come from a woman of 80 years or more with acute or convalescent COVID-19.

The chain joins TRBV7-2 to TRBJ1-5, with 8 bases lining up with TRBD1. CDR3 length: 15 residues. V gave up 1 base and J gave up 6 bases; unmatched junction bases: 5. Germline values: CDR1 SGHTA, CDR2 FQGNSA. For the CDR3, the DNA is TGTGCCAGCAGCTTAGGGCAGGGGGCCTCTCAGCCCCAGCATTTT. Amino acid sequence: CASSLGQGASQPQHF.

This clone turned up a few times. CDR3 protein: CASSPGGGNTEAFF. Here the CDR3 DNA reads TGTGCCAGTAGTCCGGGAGGGGGGAACACTGAAGCTTTCTTT. The chain carries TRBV19 and TRBJ1-1, with D possibly being TRBD1 (6 bases). Germline V lookup: CDR1 LNHDA, CDR2 SQIVND (reference sequence). The CDR3 totals 14 residues. The V and J ends lost 5 bases and 1 base respectively, with 11 bases between them.

CDR3 region: CASSIRGDYGYTF. The CDR3 DNA reads as TGTGCCAGCAGCATCAGGGGGGACTATGGCTACACCTTC. This chain joins TRBV9 and TRBJ1-2; 7 positions agree with TRBD1. V lost 4 bases to trimming and J lost 3 bases; unmatched junction nucleotides: 3. CDR1 and CDR2 from the germline V gene are SGDLS and YYNGEE. There are 13 residues in the CDR3.

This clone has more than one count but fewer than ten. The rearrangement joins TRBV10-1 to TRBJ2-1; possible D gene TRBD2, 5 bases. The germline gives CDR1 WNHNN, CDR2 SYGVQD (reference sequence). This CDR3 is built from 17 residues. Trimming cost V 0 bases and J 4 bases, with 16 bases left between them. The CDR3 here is CASSESRRLGIYNEQFF. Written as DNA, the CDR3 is TGCGCCAGCAGTGAGTCGAGACGTCTCGGGATATACAATGAGCAGTTCTTC.

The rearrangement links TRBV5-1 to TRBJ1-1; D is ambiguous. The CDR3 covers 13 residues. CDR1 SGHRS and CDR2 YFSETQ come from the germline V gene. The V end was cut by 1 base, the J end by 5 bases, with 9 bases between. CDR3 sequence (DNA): TGCGCCAGCAGCTTGACTGAGAAAACTGAAGCTTTCTTT. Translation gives CASSLTEKTEAFF.

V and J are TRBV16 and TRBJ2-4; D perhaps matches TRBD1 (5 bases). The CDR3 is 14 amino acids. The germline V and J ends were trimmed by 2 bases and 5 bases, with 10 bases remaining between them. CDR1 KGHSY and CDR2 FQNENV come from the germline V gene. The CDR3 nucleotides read TGTGCCAGCAGCCAACCCGACAGACAAAACATTCAGTACTTC. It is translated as CASSQPDRQNIQYF.

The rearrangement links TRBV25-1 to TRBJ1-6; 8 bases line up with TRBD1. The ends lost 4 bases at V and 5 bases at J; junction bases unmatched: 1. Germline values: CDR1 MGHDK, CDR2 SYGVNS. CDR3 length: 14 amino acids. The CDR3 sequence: CASSGDRNNSPLHF. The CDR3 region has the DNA TGTGCCAGCAGTGGGGACAGGAATAATTCACCCCTCCACTTT.

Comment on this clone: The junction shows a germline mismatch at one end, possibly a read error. The DNA for the CDR3 is TGTGCCAGCAGTTACTCGTGGGGGACAGGCGGAGAGGCCCAGTACTTC. Translated, it gives CASSYSWGTGGEAQYF. The chain couples TRBV6-2 or TRBV6-3 to TRBJ2-5; 8 bases fit TRBD1. Per germline, CDR1 MNHEY and CDR2 SVGEGT. This CDR3 comprises 16 residues.

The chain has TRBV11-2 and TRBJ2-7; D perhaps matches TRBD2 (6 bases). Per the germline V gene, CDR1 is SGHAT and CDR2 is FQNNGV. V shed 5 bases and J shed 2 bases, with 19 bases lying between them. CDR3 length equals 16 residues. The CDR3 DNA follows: TGTGCCAGCAGCCCCCTACGGGGGAGGCCCCCCTACGAGCAGTACTTC. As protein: CASSPLRGRPPYEQYF.

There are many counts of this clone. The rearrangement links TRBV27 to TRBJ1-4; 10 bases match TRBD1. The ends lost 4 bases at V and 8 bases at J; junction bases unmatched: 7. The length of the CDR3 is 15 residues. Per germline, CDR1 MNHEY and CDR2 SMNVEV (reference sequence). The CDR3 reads CASSSHGTGVEKLFF. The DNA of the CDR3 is TGTGCCAGCAGTTCCCACGGGACAGGGGTGGAAAAACTGTTTTTT.

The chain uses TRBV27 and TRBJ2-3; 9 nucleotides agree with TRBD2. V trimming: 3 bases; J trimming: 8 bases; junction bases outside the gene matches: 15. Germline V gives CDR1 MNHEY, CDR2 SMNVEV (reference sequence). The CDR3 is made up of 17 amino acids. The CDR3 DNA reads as TGTGCCAGCAGTTTCGGACTAGCGACCGACCGACCTCGTACGCAGTATTTT. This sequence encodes CASSFGLATDRPRTQYF.

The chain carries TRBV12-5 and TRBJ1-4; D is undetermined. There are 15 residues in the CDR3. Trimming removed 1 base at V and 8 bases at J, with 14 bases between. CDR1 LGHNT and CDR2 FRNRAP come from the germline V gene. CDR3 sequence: CASGLGLQIREKLFF. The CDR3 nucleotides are TGTGCTAGTGGTTTGGGGCTACAGATTAGAGAAAAACTGTTTTTT.

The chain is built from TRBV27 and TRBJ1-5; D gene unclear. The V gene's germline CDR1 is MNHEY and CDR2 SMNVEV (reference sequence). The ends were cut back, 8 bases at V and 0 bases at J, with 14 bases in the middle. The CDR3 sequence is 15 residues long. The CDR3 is CASGEGTASNQPQHF. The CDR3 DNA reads TGTGCCAGCGGGGAGGGAACCGCTAGCAATCAGCCCCAGCATTTT.

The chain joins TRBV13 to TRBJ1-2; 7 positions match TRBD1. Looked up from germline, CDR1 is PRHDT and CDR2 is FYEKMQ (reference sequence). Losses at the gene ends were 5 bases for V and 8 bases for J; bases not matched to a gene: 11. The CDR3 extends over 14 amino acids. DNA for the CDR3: TGTGCCAGCAGCCCGGGAAACAGGGGTGAAGGCTACACCTTC. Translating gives CASSPGNRGEGYTF.

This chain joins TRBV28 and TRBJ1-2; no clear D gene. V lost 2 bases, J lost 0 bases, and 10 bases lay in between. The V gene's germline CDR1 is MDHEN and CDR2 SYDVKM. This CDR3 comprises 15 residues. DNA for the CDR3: TGTGCCAGCAGTTTACCCCTTTCGGCTAACTATGGCTACACCTTC. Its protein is CASSLPLSANYGYTF.

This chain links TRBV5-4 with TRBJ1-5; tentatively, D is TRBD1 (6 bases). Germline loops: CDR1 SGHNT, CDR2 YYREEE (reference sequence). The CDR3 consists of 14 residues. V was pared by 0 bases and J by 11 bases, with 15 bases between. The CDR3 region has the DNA TGTGCCAGCAGCTTGGATGGGATAAGGGGGACCCAGCATTTT. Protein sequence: CASSLDGIRGTQHF.

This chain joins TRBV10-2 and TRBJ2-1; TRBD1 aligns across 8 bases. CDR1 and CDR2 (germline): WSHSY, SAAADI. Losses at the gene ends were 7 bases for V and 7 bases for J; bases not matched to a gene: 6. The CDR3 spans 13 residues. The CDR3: CASNRQGSNEQFF. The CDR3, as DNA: TGCGCCAGCAACCGACAGGGGTCGAATGAGCAGTTCTTC.

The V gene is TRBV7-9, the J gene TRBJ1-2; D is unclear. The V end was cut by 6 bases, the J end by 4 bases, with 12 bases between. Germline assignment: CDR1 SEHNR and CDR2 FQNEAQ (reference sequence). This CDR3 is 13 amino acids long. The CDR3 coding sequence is TGTGCCAGCAGTCCCCCGGGGAGCTATGGCTACACCTTC. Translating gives CASSPPGSYGYTF. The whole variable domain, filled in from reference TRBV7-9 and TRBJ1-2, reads DTGVSQNPRHKITKRGQNVTFRCDPISEHNRLYWYRQTLGQGPEFLTYFQNEAQLEKSRLLSDRFSAERPKGSFSTLEIQRTEQGDSAMYLCASSPPGSYGYTFGSGTRLTVV.

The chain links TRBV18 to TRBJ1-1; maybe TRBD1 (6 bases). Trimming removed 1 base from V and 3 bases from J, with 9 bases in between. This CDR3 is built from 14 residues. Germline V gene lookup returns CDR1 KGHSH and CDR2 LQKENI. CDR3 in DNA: TGTGCCAGCTCACCACAGGGGGTCCACACTGAAGCTTTCTTT. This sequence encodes CASSPQGVHTEAFF.

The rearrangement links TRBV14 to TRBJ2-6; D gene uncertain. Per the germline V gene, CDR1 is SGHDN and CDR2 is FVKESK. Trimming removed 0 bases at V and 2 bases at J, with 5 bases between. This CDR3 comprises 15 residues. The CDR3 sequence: CASSQDRTGANVLTF. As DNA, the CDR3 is TGTGCCAGCAGCCAAGACAGGACTGGGGCCAACGTCCTGACTTTC.

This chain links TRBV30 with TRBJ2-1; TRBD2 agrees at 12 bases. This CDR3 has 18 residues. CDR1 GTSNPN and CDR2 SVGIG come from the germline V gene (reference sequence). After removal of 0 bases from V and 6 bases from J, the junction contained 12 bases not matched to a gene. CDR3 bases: TGTGCCTGGAGTGTACCTGGAAGGACTAGCGGGATAGGCAATGAGCAGTTCTTC. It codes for CAWSVPGRTSGIGNEQFF. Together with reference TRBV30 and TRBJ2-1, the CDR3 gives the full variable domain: SQTIHQWPATLVQPVGSPLSLECTVEGTSNPNLYWYRQAAGRGLQLLFYSVGIGQISSEVPQNLSASRPQDRQFILSSKKLLLSDSGFYLCAWSVPGRTSGIGNEQFFGPGTRLTVL.

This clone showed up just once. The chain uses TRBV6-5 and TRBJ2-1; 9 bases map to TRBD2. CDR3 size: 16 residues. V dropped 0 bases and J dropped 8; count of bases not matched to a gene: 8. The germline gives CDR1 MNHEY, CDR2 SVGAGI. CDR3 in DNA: TGTGCCAGCAGTTACTCGACCGCGGGAGGGCTCCATGAGCAGTTCTTC. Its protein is CASSYSTAGGLHEQFF.

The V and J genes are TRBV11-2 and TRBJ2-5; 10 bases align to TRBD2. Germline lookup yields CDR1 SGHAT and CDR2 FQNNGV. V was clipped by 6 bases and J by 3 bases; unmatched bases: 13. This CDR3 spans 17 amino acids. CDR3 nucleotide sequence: TGTGCCAGCAGTTCCGGGACTAGCGCTCCTAGAAAAGAGACCCAGTACTTC. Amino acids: CASSSGTSAPRKETQYF.

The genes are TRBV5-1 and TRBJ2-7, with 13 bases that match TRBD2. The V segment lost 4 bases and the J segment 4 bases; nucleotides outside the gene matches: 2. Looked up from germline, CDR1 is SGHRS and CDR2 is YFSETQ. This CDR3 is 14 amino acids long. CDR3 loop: CASSMGLAGYEQYF. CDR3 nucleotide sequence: TGCGCCAGCAGCATGGGACTAGCGGGATACGAGCAGTACTTC.

The CDR3 bases are TGCGCCAGCAGCGCCGCCTTCTCGGGGAGCGGGACCGGCACAGATACGCAGTATTTT. Translation: CASSAAFSGSGTGTDTQYF. The chain carries TRBV5-1 and TRBJ2-3, with TRBD2 matching over 7 bases. With V trimmed by 4 bases and J by 1 base, 18 bases remained unmatched. Germline V gene data show CDR1 as SGHRS and CDR2 as YFSETQ. The CDR3 runs 19 residues. The whole variable domain, filled in from reference TRBV5-1 and TRBJ2-3, reads KAGVTQTPRYLIKTRGQQVTLSCSPISGHRSVSWYQQTPGQGLQFLFEYFSETQRNKGNFPGRFSGRQFSNSRSEMNVSTLELGDSALYLCASSAAFSGSGTGTDTQYFGPGTRLTVL.

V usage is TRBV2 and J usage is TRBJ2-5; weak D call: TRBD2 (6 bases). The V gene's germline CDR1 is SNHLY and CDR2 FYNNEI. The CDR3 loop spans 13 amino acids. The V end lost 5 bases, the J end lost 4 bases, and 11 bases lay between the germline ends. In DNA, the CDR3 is TGTGCCAGCAGTTGGACTACGCGAGAGACCCAGTACTTC. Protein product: CASSWTTRETQYF.

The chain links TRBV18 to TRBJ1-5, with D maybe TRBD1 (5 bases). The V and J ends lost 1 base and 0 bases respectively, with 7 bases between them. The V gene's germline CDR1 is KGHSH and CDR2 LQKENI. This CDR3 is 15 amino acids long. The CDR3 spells CASSPQGNSNQPQHF. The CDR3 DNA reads TGTGCCAGCTCACCACAGGGGAATAGCAATCAGCCCCAGCATTTT.

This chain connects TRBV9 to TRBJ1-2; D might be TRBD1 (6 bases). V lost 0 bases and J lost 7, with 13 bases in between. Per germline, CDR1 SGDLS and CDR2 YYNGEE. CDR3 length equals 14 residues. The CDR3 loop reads CASSVGTEYPGYTF. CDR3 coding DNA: TGTGCCAGCAGCGTAGGGACAGAGTATCCTGGCTACACCTTC.

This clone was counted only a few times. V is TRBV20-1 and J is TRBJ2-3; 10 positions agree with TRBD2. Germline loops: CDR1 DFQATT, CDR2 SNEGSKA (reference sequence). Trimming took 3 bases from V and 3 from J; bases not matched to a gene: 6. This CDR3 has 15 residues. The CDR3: CSASGALAGTDTQYF. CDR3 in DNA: TGCAGTGCTAGTGGTGCACTAGCGGGAACAGATACGCAGTATTTT.

The CDR3 nucleotides are TGTGCCAGCAGCTTCGCAGGACTAGCGTTCGCCGAGCAGTACTTC. It codes for CASSFAGLAFAEQYF. The V gene is TRBV5-6, the J gene TRBJ2-7; 9 bases fit TRBD2. The trim removed 2 bases at V and 6 bases at J, leaving 9 bases unmatched. The V gene's germline CDR1 is SGHDT and CDR2 YYEEEE. This CDR3 has 15 residues.